This T cell receptor beta chain is from a study of T-cell reconstitution after alpha-beta-depleted transplantation in children. Study outcomes and limitations: A year post-transplant, T-cell counts and diversity derived mostly from newly produced T cells. Surviving recipient T cells and thymic progenitors underlay high day-60 TCRbeta diversity in some patients. As was reported, about two months after transplant, alpha-beta T cells came from several hundred expanded graft clones.

This clonotype was counted at least ten times. Its cognate antigen is unknown. V lost 2 bases and J lost 3, with 14 bases in between. The CDR3 has 15 amino acids. The germline V gene encodes CDR1 DFQATT and CDR2 SNEGSKA (reference sequence). A library of TCRbeta sequences, prepared with unique molecular identifiers, was generated. TCRdb used MiXCR to reprocess the PCR reads, holding one entry per CDR3 protein. The sample includes around 210,000 distinct CDR3 sequences, under 8.5% seen only once; the top ten take approximately 5.7%. The sequencing here drew on PBMCs, taken before TCRalphabeta/CD19-depleted stem cell transplant. This sequence was found in a boy aged 2 to 10 with acute lymphoblastic leukemia, due to receive a stem cell transplant. This sequence joins TRBV20-1 and TRBJ1-5; D possibly corresponds to TRBD1 (5 bases). CDR3 nucleotides: TGCAGTGCTAGACTGGGGACCTTTCACAATCAGCCCCAGCATTTT. Residues: CSARLGTFHNQPQHF.